The clone carrying this T cell receptor (beta chain) was observed a single time. Germline V gene lookup returns CDR1 SGDLS and CDR2 YYNGEE. The CDR3 runs to 15 residues. V shed 3 bases, J shed 1 base, and the junction held 5 bases outside the gene matches. This entry is derived from a study of T cell changes during pregnancy in multiple sclerosis. The repertoire was sequenced with immunoSEQ multiplex PCR; TCRdb's copy has only in-frame clones and lacks some. Of around 33,000 clones detected, more than 75% appear once; the ten largest clones hold 5.4%. The receptor was derived from a female donor in good health, enrolled as a control in a pregnancy study. The chain combines TRBV9 with TRBJ1-1; 8 nucleotides align to TRBD1. The input for sequencing was peripheral blood, taken in the third trimester of pregnancy. The CDR3 nucleotides are TGTGCCAGCAGCGCATGGACAGGGCCGAACACTGAAGCTTTCTTT. It translates to CASSAWTGPNTEAFF.